This TCR beta chain was captured in a study of vaccination effects on CD4 cells after COVID-19. Study context: All study participants received two doses of BNT162b2 or mRNA-1273 vaccine.

On this clone itself: Its antigen remains unidentified.

The CDR3 loop spans 12 amino acids. The V end lost 0 bases, the J end lost 6 bases, and 6 bases lay between the germline ends. Germline V lookup: CDR1 SGDLS, CDR2 YYNGEE. Points from the study as a whole: The authors studied few convalescent patients and collected no early post-infection timepoints. Marked clonal contraction of both clone types appeared late after vaccination.

Data came from immunoSEQ multiplex PCR; TCRdb stores just in-frame clones and leaves some out. In the table there are over 20,000 clones, 65% to 75% of which are singletons. In the ViraFEST assay, antigen-specific CD4+ clonotypes were identified by expansion after peptide-pool stimulation. Culture lasted 10 days before CD4+ T cell isolation. Vaccine recipients, nucleocapsid antibody negative, had no prior SARS-CoV-2 infection. Cultures had half their medium replaced with IL-2 medium on days 3 and 7. The sample here was CD4+ T cells from PBMCs cultured with SARS-CoV-2 spike peptides, taken before COVID-19 vaccination. This rearrangement joins TRBV9 to TRBJ1-2; D gene uncertain. The source of this sequence is a human donor who received a COVID-19 vaccine. The CDR3 reads CASSVDTNGYTF. CDR3 coding DNA: TGTGCCAGCAGCGTAGATACGAATGGCTACACCTTC.